This T cell receptor beta chain was identified in a study of T cell repertoires in cytomegalovirus infection. This clonotype was found once. Its antigen is not known. Whole-study results and caveats: The ex vivo response was dominated by HLA-C-restricted CMV-specific TCR beta clonotypes.

Using its own MiXCR run on the reads, TCRdb lists one record per CDR3 protein. This sample yields more than 650,000 distinct CDR3 sequences, of which 35% to 45% are seen a single time; about 2.8% belongs to the top ten. V shed 1 base and J shed 5 bases, with 3 bases lying between them. This CDR3 contains 12 residues. In germline, CDR1 is LNHNV, CDR2 YYDKDF (reference sequence). V gene TRBV15 combines with J gene TRBJ1-5, with unresolved D. This TCR was recovered from a human donor in good health (CMV status not recorded). Some clones in this sample may be carry-over from other donors' samples. The sample comprised PBMCs. CDR3 protein: CATSRADQPQHF. The CDR3 DNA is TGTGCCACCAGCAGAGCCGATCAGCCCCAGCATTTT.